This T cell receptor beta chain was sequenced for a study of OX40 agonist ivuxolimab in advanced cancers. At the level of the study: Patients received the agonistic anti-OX40 (CD134) antibody ivuxolimab.

If patients had autoimmune disease history or systemic immunosuppression, they were excluded. The CDR3 covers 15 residues. Germline-derived CDR1 and CDR2 are SNHLY and FYNNEI. Trimming took 1 base from V and 8 from J, leaving 15 bases between them. Here immunoSEQ multiplex PCR was the method, and the copy in TCRdb shows in-frame clones only, minus some. The sample consists of some 35,000 clones, just under 85% of them appearing once. V gene TRBV2 combines with J gene TRBJ2-1; D may be TRBD1 or TRBD2 (5 bases each). The origin of this receptor is an adult with an advanced solid tumor such as melanoma, head and neck, liver or kidney cancer. This material consisted of CD4+ or CD8+ T cells sorted from blood, taken in a trial of the OX40 agonist ivuxolimab. The CDR3 DNA reads TGTGCCAGCAGTGAAGGCCGGGGTGGGGCGCATGAGCAGTTCTTC. Translating gives CASSEGRGGAHEQFF.